These 24 T cell receptor beta chains share one sample of origin, sequenced in a study of blood T cells in healthy people across ages. The second PCR ran roughly 7 to 12 cycles with a sample-barcoded 5' primer and J-beta primers. TCRdb reprocessed the 5' RACE reads with MiXCR, giving one entry per CDR3 protein. This table has some 880,000 distinct CDR3 sequences, under 40% appearing once. Sequenced sample: blood. The origin of the receptors is a man aged 18-30 years in good health.

Turning to this clonotype: Being one base from a much bigger clone, this may be a read error. The chain employs TRBV7-8 and TRBJ2-3; possibly TRBD2 for D (6 bases). This CDR3 is built from 17 residues. V was pared by 3 bases and J by 5 bases, with 21 bases between. Germline V gives CDR1 SGHVS, CDR2 FQNEAQ. CDR3 amino acids: CASSLSDMLARGDTQYF. DNA for the CDR3: TGTGCCAGCAGCTTGTCCGATATGCTAGCGAGGGGAGATACGCAGTATTTT. Variable domain in full (rest from reference TRBV7-8 and TRBJ2-3): GAGVSQSPRYKVAKRGQDVALRCDPISGHVSLFWYQQALGQGPEFLTYFQNEAQLDKSGLPSDRFFAERPEGSVSTLKIQRTQQEDSAVYLCASSLSDMLARGDTQYFGPGTRLTVL.

As for this clonotype: One end of the junction varies from germline; a read error may be responsible. The chain is built from TRBV29-1 and TRBJ1-2; 8 nucleotides align to TRBD1. This CDR3 region has 14 residues. Germline CDR1 and CDR2: SQVTM and ANQGSEA. CDR3 nucleotide sequence: TGCCGCGTAGCCGGACAGGGCCGTTCCGGGGGCTACACCTTC. Translated: CRVAGQGRSGGYTF.

This clonotype was observed a few times. V and J are TRBV12-3 or TRBV12-4 and TRBJ1-1, with D uncertain. The CDR3 runs to 12 residues. V lost 6 bases and J 6 bases, leaving 11 bases between the germline ends. The CDR3, as DNA: TGTGCCAGCAGGACGGGAGGAGCTGAAGCTTTCTTT. The encoded protein is CASRTGGAEAFF.

The J gene is TRBJ2-2, the V gene TRBV20-1; TRBD2 is a possible D gene (5 bases). Germline V gives CDR1 DFQATT, CDR2 SNEGSKA (reference sequence). The CDR3 consists of 12 residues. The CDR3 loop reads CSTGTNTGELFF. The CDR3 DNA sequence: TGCAGCACGGGGACGAACACCGGGGAGCTGTTTTTT.

This clonotype was observed once. This chain links TRBV9 with TRBJ2-5; tentative D call: TRBD2 (6 bases). Germline V CDR1 and CDR2: SGDLS, YYNGEE. The CDR3 runs 15 residues. V was pared by 1 base and J by 11 bases, with 21 bases between. This CDR3 is CASSVTSFPSGEQYF. The CDR3 DNA is TGTGCCAGCAGCGTAACTAGCTTCCCCTCGGGTGAGCAGTACTTC.

The chain employs TRBV7-2 and TRBJ2-3, with D possibly being TRBD1 or TRBD2 (5 bases each). Trimming shortened V by 6 bases and J by 4 bases, and 17 bases separated the two germline ends. The germline CDR1 and CDR2 sequences are SGHTA and FQGNSA. This CDR3 has 15 residues. CDR3 region: CASSYAGTLPDTQYF. The CDR3 DNA reads as TGTGCCAGCAGTTACGCCGGGACCCTTCCAGATACGCAGTATTTT.

Only a few counts were recorded for this clonotype. This chain links TRBV20-1 with TRBJ2-1; the D gene is possibly TRBD2 (6 bases). Trimming pared 5 bases from V and 4 bases from J, leaving 12 bases between. Germline lookup yields CDR1 DFQATT and CDR2 SNEGSKA (reference sequence). This CDR3 region has 13 residues. The CDR3 region has the DNA TGCAGTGCTGCGAAGACTAGATACAATGAGCAGTTCTTC. The encoded protein is CSAAKTRYNEQFF.

The chain carries TRBV5-1 and TRBJ2-5; 7 bases match TRBD2. The V and J ends lost 5 bases and 4 bases, in that order; junction bases with no gene match: 11. Germline V gene data show CDR1 as SGHRS and CDR2 as YFSETQ. The CDR3 sequence is 15 residues long. The CDR3 sequence: CASRGGDYWGETQYF. The CDR3 nucleotides are TGCGCCAGCAGGGGTGGGGACTACTGGGGAGAGACCCAGTACTTC.

J is TRBJ2-4 and V is TRBV7-2; D is ambiguous. The germline V and J ends were trimmed by 3 bases and 1 base, with 10 bases remaining between them. Germline-derived CDR1 and CDR2 are SGHTA and FQGNSA. This CDR3 is 15 amino acids long. CDR3 sequence: CASSFRKGAKNIQYF. In DNA, the CDR3 is TGTGCCAGCAGCTTCAGGAAAGGCGCCAAAAACATTCAGTACTTC.

The chain carries TRBV10-3 and TRBJ1-6; no clear D. CDR1 and CDR2 from the germline V gene are ENHRY and SYGVKD. This CDR3 spans 15 amino acids. The CDR3 loop is CAAGPGEAYNSPLHF. In nucleotides, the CDR3 is TGTGCAGCCGGCCCCGGAGAGGCCTATAATTCACCCCTCCACTTT.

The chain links TRBV7-9 to TRBJ2-2, with a weak D call TRBD1 (5 bases). Germline values: CDR1 SEHNR, CDR2 FQNEAQ (reference sequence). The CDR3 consists of 17 residues. V dropped 2 bases and J dropped 3 bases, with 16 bases sitting between them. The CDR3 sequence: CASSLTAGPIYTGELFF. The CDR3 DNA is TGTGCCAGCAGCTTAACAGCAGGGCCCATTTACACCGGGGAGCTGTTTTTT.

This clonotype appeared many times. An end of the junction does not agree with germline; a read error may underlie this. This chain joins TRBV5-1 and TRBJ1-1; no reliable D call. Germline assignment: CDR1 SGHRS and CDR2 YFSETQ. This CDR3 is 11 amino acids long. The CDR3 region is CASSSNTEAFF. CDR3 bases: TGTGCCAGCAGTTCTAACACTGAAGCTTTCTTT.

V and J are TRBV20-1 and TRBJ2-4, with 12 bases that match TRBD2. Judging by the DNA end, TRBJ2-7 fits better; the J call may be wrong. The CDR3 consists of 14 residues. The germline V gene encodes CDR1 DFQATT and CDR2 SNEGSKA (reference sequence). The CDR3 DNA sequence: TGCAGTGCTTTGACTAGCGGGGGCCCCCACGAGCAGTACTTC. Translation gives CSALTSGGPHEQYF.

In this sample, this clonotype turned up a few times. V usage is TRBV20-1 and J usage is TRBJ1-1; no definite D call. Trimming removed 3 bases at V and 2 bases at J, with 4 bases between. This CDR3 region has 11 residues. Germline assignment: CDR1 DFQATT and CDR2 SNEGSKA (reference sequence). The CDR3 DNA sequence: TGCAGTGCTAGTATAAACACTGAAGCTTTCTTT. Protein product: CSASINTEAFF.

J is TRBJ1-3 and V is TRBV4-3; the D is unclear. CDR1 is LGHNA and CDR2 is YSLEER in the germline V gene. The CDR3 runs to 15 residues. V dropped 1 base and J dropped 0 bases, with 7 bases sitting between them. The CDR3 protein is CASSQGWYSGNTIYF. CDR3 nucleotide sequence: TGCGCCAGCAGCCAAGGCTGGTACTCTGGAAACACCATATATTTT.

V usage is TRBV20-1 and J usage is TRBJ2-5; D is perhaps TRBD1 (5 bases). Germline CDR1 and CDR2: DFQATT and SNEGSKA (reference sequence). The CDR3 is 11 residues long. Trimming took off 4 bases at V and 11 bases at J, with 14 bases between the two ends. In DNA form, the CDR3 reads TGCAGTGCTACGGACAACAATGAGCAGTACTTC. It codes for CSATDNNEQYF.

This clonotype was observed at least ten times. The V and J genes are TRBV5-5 and TRBJ2-1, with D uncertain. Between the trimmed V and J ends, which lost 5 bases and 0 bases, there was a span of 9 bases. The CDR3 spans 14 residues. CDR1 SGHKS and CDR2 YYEKEE come from the germline V gene (reference sequence). CDR3 sequence (DNA): TGTGCCAGCAGGAAAAAGAGCTCCTACAATGAGCAGTTCTTC. Its translation: CASRKKSSYNEQFF.

This chain links TRBV5-5 with TRBJ2-7, with D perhaps TRBD1 or TRBD2 (5 bases each). From germline, CDR1 is SGHKS and CDR2 YYEKEE (reference sequence). This CDR3 has 15 residues. The V end lost 4 bases, the J end lost 6 bases, and 20 bases lay between the germline ends. This CDR3 reads CASSLGTGVLSEQYF. CDR3 nucleotide sequence: TGTGCCAGCAGCCTGGGGACCGGGGTACTCAGCGAGCAGTACTTC.

This clonotype was seen at least ten times. This rearrangement joins TRBV12-3 or TRBV12-4 to TRBJ2-3; a weak D match, TRBD2 (7 bases). The CDR3 totals 18 residues. Trimming removed 6 bases from V and 6 bases from J, with 28 bases in between. The CDR3 DNA reads as TGTGCCAGCAGCCCTAGTGGGGGGGCAGGGGATAAACGGGATACGCAGTATTTT. This translates into CASSPSGGAGDKRDTQYF.

On this clonotype: Germline is not matched at one junction end, which may reflect a read error. The chain has TRBV6-6 and TRBJ1-2; D gene uncertain. Germline values: CDR1 MNHNY, CDR2 SVGAGI (reference sequence). The CDR3 has 13 residues. In DNA, the CDR3 is TGTACCAGCACCCCAGGTGGACGAGGAGGCTACACCTTC. It yields the protein CTSTPGGRGGYTF.

The chain is built from TRBV4-3 and TRBJ2-6; D perhaps matches TRBD1 (5 bases). Trimming took 0 bases from V and 0 from J, leaving 15 bases between them. CDR1 is LGHNA and CDR2 is YSLEER in the germline V gene. The length of the CDR3 is 19 residues. The CDR3 DNA sequence: TGCGCCAGCAGCCAAGATCTGGCAGGGCCTTTCTCTGGGGCCAACGTCCTGACTTTC. Residues: CASSQDLAGPFSGANVLTF.

In its sample, this clonotype was seen once. The chain links TRBV20-1 to TRBJ2-3; D gene ambiguous. Germline V CDR1 and CDR2: DFQATT, SNEGSKA (reference sequence). The germline V and J ends were trimmed by 7 bases and 5 bases, with 16 bases remaining between them. The CDR3 extends over 13 amino acids. The CDR3 reads CSVPPASGDTQYF. The CDR3 nucleotides are TGCAGTGTCCCGCCCGCAAGTGGAGATACGCAGTATTTT.

CDR3 nucleotides: TGTGCCAGCAGCTTGTTTTACAGTAGCACAGATACGCAGTATTTT. Translated: CASSLFYSSTDTQYF. The rearrangement uses TRBV5-5 and TRBJ2-3; unclear D gene. The CDR3 is 15 residues long. Germline V lookup: CDR1 SGHKS, CDR2 YYEKEE (reference sequence). V was trimmed by 1 base and J by 0 bases, leaving 9 bases between them.

The chain joins TRBV9 to TRBJ2-7; 8 nucleotides agree with TRBD2. Losses at the gene ends were 5 bases for V and 7 bases for J; bases not matched to a gene: 11. CDR1 is SGDLS, CDR2 YYNGEE, per germline. The CDR3 consists of 14 residues. CDR3 sequence: CASSTGTSGDEQYF. The CDR3 DNA reads TGTGCCAGCAGTACCGGGACTAGTGGCGATGAGCAGTACTTC.